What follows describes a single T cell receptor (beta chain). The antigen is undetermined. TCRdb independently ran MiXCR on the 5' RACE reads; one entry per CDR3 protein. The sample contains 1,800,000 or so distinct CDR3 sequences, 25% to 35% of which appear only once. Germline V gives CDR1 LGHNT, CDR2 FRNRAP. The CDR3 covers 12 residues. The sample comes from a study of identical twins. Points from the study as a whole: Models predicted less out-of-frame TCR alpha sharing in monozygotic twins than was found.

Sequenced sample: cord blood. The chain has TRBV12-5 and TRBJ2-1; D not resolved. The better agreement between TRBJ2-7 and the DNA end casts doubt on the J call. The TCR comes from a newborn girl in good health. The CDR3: CASGLNYNEQYF. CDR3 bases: TGTGCTAGTGGCCTTAACTACAATGAGCAGTACTTC.